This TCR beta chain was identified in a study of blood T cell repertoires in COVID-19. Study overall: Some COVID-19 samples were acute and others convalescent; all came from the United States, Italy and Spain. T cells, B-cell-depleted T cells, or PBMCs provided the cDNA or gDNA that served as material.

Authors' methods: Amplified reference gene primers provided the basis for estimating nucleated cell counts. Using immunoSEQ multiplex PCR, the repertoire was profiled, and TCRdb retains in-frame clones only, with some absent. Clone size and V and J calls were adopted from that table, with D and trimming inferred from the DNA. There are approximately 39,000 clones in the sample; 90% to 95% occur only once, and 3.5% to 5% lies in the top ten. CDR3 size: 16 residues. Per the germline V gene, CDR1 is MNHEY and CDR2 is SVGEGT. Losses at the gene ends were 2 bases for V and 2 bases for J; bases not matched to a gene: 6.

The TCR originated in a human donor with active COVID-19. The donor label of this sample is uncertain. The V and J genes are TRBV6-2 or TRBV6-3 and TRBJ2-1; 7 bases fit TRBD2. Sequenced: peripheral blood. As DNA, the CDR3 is TGTGCCAGCAGTTACGCTGGTAGCGGGCCCTACAATGAGCAGTTCTTC. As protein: CASSYAGSGPYNEQFF.